The 10 T cell receptor beta chains in this list originate from one sample, sequenced in a study of blood T cell repertoires in COVID-19 (dated by TCRdb to about 2020). Library creation used the immunoSEQ multiplex PCR assay. TCRdb holds this immuneACCESS table with in-frame rearrangements only. Some clones are missing; in checked studies, unresolved V genes explain under half, and the rest has no known cause. In all, the sample holds 170,000 or so clones, and roughly 87% of those were seen once. The top ten constitute about 8.3% of the sample. Sequenced: peripheral blood. Receptor source: a woman between 65 and 79 years old with COVID-19, enrolled during active disease.

This rearrangement joins TRBV6-6 to TRBJ1-1; the D is unclear. V lost 5 bases and J 0 bases, leaving 10 bases between the germline ends. This CDR3 is built from 14 residues. Germline CDR1 reads MNHNY; CDR2 reads SVGAGI (reference sequence). The CDR3 DNA is TGTGCCAGCAGTCACGGAGAACTGAACACTGAAGCTTTCTTT. Translation: CASSHGELNTEAFF.

The genes are TRBV2 and TRBJ1-5; 7 nucleotides line up with TRBD1. Germline-derived CDR1 and CDR2 are SNHLY and FYNNEI. The CDR3 length is 16 residues. V was clipped by 4 bases and J by 0 bases; unmatched bases: 6. CDR3 DNA sequence: TGTGCCAGCAGTGGCCAGACAGGGAATAGCAATCAGCCCCAGCATTTT. Its translation is CASSGQTGNSNQPQHF.

The chain uses TRBV7-9 and TRBJ2-7; 7 positions match TRBD2. With V trimmed by 0 bases and J by 6 bases, 11 bases remained unmatched. CDR1 and CDR2 from the germline V gene are SEHNR and FQNEAQ (reference sequence). CDR3 length equals 16 residues. In nucleotides, the CDR3 is TGTGCCAGCAGCTTAGCGGCGTTGAGTGCGGGAGTCGAGCAGTACTTC. Its protein product is CASSLAALSAGVEQYF.

V usage is TRBV7-3 and J usage is TRBJ2-1, with TRBD2 matching over 7 bases. J lost 7 bases, V lost 2 bases, and 5 bases had no gene match. There are 14 residues in the CDR3. Germline V gene data show CDR1 as SGHTA and CDR2 as FQGTGA. The CDR3 spells CASSLGLEGNEQFF. CDR3 nucleotides: TGTGCCAGCAGCTTAGGACTAGAGGGGAATGAGCAGTTCTTC.

This clone was counted a few times. This chain joins TRBV11-2 and TRBJ2-7; a weak D match, TRBD1 (5 bases). This CDR3 has 17 amino acids. Germline loops: CDR1 SGHAT, CDR2 FQNNGV. Trimming took off 1 base at V and 0 bases at J, with 16 bases between the two ends. In nucleotides, the CDR3 is TGTGCCAGCAGCTTAGGGCGACAGATTATAAGCTCCTACGAGCAGTACTTC. This sequence encodes CASSLGRQIISSYEQYF.

Notes on this clone: This sample includes further DNA sequences coding for the same CDR3. The chain links TRBV28 to TRBJ2-3, with TRBD2 identical over 10 bases. Germline values: CDR1 MDHEN, CDR2 SYDVKM. Trimming took 5 bases from V and 1 from J; bases not matched to a gene: 3. The CDR3 totals 15 residues. The CDR3 here is CASSPLAGGTDTQYF. DNA of the CDR3: TGTGCCAGCAGTCCGCTAGCGGGAGGCACAGATACGCAGTATTTT.

The table lists this clone with a few counts. The V gene is TRBV7-2, the J gene TRBJ2-1; 10 bases match TRBD2. Trimming took 3 bases from V and 7 from J; bases not matched to a gene: 9. The CDR3 extends over 16 amino acids. Germline V gene sequence: CDR1 SGHTA, CDR2 FQGNSA. CDR3 sequence (DNA): TGTGCCAGCAGCTTTCTAGCGGGAGCGTTTAGTAATGAGCAGTTCTTC. Its protein is CASSFLAGAFSNEQFF. Full variable domain (rest looked up from reference TRBV7-2 and TRBJ2-1): GAGVSQSPSNKVTEKGKDVELRCDPISGHTALYWYRQSLGQGLEFLIYFQGNSAPDKSGLPSDRFSAERTGGSVSTLTIQRTQQEDSAVYLCASSFLAGAFSNEQFFGPGTRLTVL.

The chain carries TRBV18 and TRBJ2-7; 7 positions agree with TRBD1. The CDR3 totals 14 residues. From germline, CDR1 is KGHSH and CDR2 LQKENI. J lost 5 bases, V lost 1 base, and 5 bases had no gene match. The CDR3 DNA follows: TGTGCCAGCTCACCACAAAGGGGGCGGAACGAGCAGTACTTC. This codes for CASSPQRGRNEQYF.

The rearrangement links TRBV28 to TRBJ1-2; 10 bases are a match to TRBD1. CDR3 length: 13 amino acids. Germline CDR1 MDHEN, CDR2 SYDVKM. V dropped 7 bases and J dropped 7; count of bases not matched to a gene: 6. CDR3 amino acids: CASTLGTGVGYTF. In nucleotides, the CDR3 is TGTGCCAGCACCTTAGGGACAGGGGTTGGCTACACCTTC.

CDR3 in DNA: TGTGCCAGCAGCTTAATGAATAGCGGGAATCGCCTGAGGACCCAGTACTTC. It codes for CASSLMNSGNRLRTQYF. The chain uses TRBV7-8 and TRBJ2-5; 8 nucleotides align to TRBD2. Trimming took 2 bases from V and 7 from J; bases not matched to a gene: 15. Germline CDR1 reads SGHVS; CDR2 reads FQNEAQ. The CDR3 is 17 amino acids.